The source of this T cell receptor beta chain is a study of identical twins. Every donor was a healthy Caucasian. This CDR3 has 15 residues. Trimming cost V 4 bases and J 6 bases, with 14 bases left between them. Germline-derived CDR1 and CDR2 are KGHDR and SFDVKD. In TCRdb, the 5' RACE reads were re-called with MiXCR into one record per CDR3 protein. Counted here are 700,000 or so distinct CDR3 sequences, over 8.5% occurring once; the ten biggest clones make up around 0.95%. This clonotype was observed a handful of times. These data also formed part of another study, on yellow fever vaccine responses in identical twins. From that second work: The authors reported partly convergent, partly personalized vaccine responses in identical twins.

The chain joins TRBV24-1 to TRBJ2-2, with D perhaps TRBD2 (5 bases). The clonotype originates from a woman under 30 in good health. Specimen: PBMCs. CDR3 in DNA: TGTGCCACCAGTGAGCGTCCGGTGGGAGCCGGGGAGCTGTTTTTT. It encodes CATSERPVGAGELFF.